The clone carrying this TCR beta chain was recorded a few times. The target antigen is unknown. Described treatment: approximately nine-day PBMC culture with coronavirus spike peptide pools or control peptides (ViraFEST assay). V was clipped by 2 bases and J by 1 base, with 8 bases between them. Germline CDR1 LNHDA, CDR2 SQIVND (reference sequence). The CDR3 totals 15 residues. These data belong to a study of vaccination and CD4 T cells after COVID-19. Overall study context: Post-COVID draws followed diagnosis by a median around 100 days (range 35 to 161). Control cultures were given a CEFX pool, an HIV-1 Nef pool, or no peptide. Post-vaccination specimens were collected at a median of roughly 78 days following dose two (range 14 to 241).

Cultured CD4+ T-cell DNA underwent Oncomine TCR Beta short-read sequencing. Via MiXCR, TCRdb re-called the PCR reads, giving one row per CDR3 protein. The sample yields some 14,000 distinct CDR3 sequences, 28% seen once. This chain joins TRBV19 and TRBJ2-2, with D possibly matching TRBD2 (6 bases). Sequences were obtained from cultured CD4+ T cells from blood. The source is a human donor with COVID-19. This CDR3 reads CASSIKAGNTGELFF. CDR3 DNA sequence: TGTGCCAGTAGTATAAAAGCGGGGAACACCGGGGAGCTGTTTTTT. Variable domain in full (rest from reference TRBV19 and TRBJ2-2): DGGITQSPKYLFRKEGQNVTLSCEQNLNHDAMYWYRQDPGQGLRLIYYSQIVNDFQKGDIAEGYSVSREKKESFPLTVTSAQKNPTAFYLCASSIKAGNTGELFFGEGSRLTVL.